The TCR beta chain described here comes from a study of cytomegalovirus exposure and HLA in healthy donors. Across the whole study: Both the 100 to 150 validation repertoires and the approximately 700 first-cohort repertoires used the same platform, as reported by a later analysis. Study-level findings and limits: According to a subsequent analysis, TCR clusters from the first cohort were inclined to appear together in the roughly 130 validation repertoires. Rarity marked most TCR sequences, yet some public TCRs occurred in many donors. Listed as cytomegalovirus-associated were over 150 TCR beta chains.

Profiling relied on immunoSEQ multiplex PCR, and the TCRdb table lists in-frame clones only, not all of them. The sample records some 110,000 clones, 86% being singletons. A note on this clone: The antigen remains unidentified.

CDR1 and CDR2 (germline): SGHRS, YFSETQ. J gave up 4 bases and V 0 bases, and 4 bases lay outside the gene matches. The CDR3 sequence is 15 residues long. J is TRBJ2-5 and V is TRBV5-1; the match to TRBD2 covers 9 bases. This clonotype was obtained from a man between 18 and 35 years old in good health and CMV-seronegative. The sample comprised PBMCs. CDR3 DNA: TGCGCCAGCAGCTTGGCTCGGCGGGGGGGAGAGACCCAGTACTTC. Translated, it gives CASSLARRGGETQYF.